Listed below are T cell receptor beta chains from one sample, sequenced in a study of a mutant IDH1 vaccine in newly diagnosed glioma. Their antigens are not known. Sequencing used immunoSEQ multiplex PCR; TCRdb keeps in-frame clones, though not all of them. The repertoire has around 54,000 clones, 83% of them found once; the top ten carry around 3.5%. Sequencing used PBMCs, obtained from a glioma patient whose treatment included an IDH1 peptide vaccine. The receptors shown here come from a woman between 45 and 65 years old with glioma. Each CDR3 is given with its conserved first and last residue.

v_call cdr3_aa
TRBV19 CASSPRGAIGNQPQHF
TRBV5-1 CASSLGHTSLYGYTF
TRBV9 CASSAPSGRDTEAFF
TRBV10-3 CAIGGQGHTGELFF
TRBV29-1 CSGAFREGMNTEAFF
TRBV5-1 CASSLRTGGLNTEAFF
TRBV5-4 CASSLGQGANGARGYTF
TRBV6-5 CASMASAVETQYF
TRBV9 CASSVDVRPDETQYF
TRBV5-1 CASSSKPTGYGYTF
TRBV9 CASSVGTGGPWDEQFF
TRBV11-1 CASSLDRSSRHEQFF
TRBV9 CASSARQEMDTDTQYF
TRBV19 CASRTTGVSTNEKLFF
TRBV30 CAWSVARTDTQYF
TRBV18 CASSPRGPEVEANVLTF
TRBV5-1 CASSSTLAGFQETQYF
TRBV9 CASSVGPSGINEQFF
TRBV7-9 CASRARTGEAHPDTQYF
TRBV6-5 CASSSPGENTEAFF